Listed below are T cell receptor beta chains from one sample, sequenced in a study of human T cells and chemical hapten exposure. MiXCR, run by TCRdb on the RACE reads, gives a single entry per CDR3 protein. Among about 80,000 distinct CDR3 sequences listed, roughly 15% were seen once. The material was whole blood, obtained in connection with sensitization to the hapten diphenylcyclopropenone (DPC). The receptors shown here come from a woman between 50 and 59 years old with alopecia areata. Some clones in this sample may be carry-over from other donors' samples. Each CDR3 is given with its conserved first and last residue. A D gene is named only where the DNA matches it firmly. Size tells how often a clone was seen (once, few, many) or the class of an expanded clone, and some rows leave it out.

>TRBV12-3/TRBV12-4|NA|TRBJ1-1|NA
TGTGCCAGCGCGGTCGGGGGCACTGAAGCTTTCTTT
CASAVGGTEAFF
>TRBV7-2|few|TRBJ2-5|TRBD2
TGTGCCAGCAGCCCCGGGACTATTGGGAAGACCCAGTACTTC
CASSPGTIGKTQYF
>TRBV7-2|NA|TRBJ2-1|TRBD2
TGTGCCAGCAGCAGCGCCTTACTAGCGGAGACCAACAATGAGCAGTTCTTC
CASSSALLAETNNEQFF
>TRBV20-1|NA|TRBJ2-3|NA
TGCAGTGCTAGAGATGGGACCCATCCAGCAGATACGCAGTATTTT
CSARDGTHPADTQYF
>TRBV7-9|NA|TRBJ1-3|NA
TGTGCCAGCAGCTTAGTAAACAACAGGGATTCGGCTGGAAACACCATATATTTT
CASSLVNNRDSAGNTIYF
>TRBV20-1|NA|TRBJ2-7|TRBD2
TGCAGTGCTGCTCCCTTTACTAGCGGGAGGGCCTGGGAGCAGTACTTC
CSAAPFTSGRAWEQYF
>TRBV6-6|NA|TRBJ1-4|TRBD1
TGTGCCAGCAGTTACTACGGGACAGGGAATGAAAAACTGTTTTTT
CASSYYGTGNEKLFF
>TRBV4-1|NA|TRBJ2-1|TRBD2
TGCGCCAGCAGCCGTCGGACTAGCGGGATCGTAAACTATGAGCAGTTCTTC
CASSRRTSGIVNYEQFF
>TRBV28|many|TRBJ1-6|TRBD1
TGTGCCAGCAGCCCCTACCGGGACAGCTATAATTCACCCCTCCACTTT
CASSPYRDSYNSPLHF
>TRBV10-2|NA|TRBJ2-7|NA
TGCGCCAGCAGTGATAGTAGGACAACCTACGAGCAGTACTTC
CASSDSRTTYEQYF
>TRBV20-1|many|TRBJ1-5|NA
TGCAGTGCTATCTATGCCGGGGATGGTCAGCCCCAGCATTTT
CSAIYAGDGQPQHF
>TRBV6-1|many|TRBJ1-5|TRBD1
TGTGCCAGCCTGGTGGGACAGGGAAGGGGCAATCAGCCCCAGCATTTT
CASLVGQGRGNQPQHF
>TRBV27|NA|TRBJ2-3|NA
TGTGCCACCGCCCGTGGGGATTGGGATACGCAGTATTTT
CATARGDWDTQYF
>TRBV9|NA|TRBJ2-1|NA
TGTGCCAGCAGCGACGGGGCTTACAATGAGCAGTTCTTC
CASSDGAYNEQFF
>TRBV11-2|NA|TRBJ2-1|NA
TGTGCCAGCAGCTTAGCGGGAACCTACAATGAGCAGTTCTTC
CASSLAGTYNEQFF
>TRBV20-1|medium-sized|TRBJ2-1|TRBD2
TGCAGTGCCCTCCTAGCGGGACTATACAATGAGCAGTTCTTC
CSALLAGLYNEQFF
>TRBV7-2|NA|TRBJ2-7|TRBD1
TGTGCCAGCAGCTCGGACAGGGGATACTACGAGCAGTACTTC
CASSSDRGYYEQYF
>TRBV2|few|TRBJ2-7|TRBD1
TGTGCCAGCCGTGACAGGGGGATTACCGACGAGCAGTACTTC
CASRDRGITDEQYF
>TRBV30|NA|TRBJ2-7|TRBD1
TGTGCCTGGAGTGCAGACAGGGCGAAGTACGAGCAGTACTTC
CAWSADRAKYEQYF
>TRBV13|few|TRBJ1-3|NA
TGTGCCAGCAGCCCAGGACAGTTCTCTGGAAACACCATATATTTT
CASSPGQFSGNTIYF
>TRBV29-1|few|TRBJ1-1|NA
TGCAGCGTTGAAATCGGACGGGACAACACTGAAGCTTTCTTT
CSVEIGRDNTEAFF
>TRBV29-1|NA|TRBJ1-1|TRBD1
TGCAGCGTGGACCTTGACAGGGGTAATGTGAACACTGAAGCTTTCTTT
CSVDLDRGNVNTEAFF
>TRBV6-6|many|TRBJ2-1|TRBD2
TGTGCCAGCGGAGATAGCGGGACCCTACACAATGAGCAGTTCTTC
CASGDSGTLHNEQFF
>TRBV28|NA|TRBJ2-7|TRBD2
TGTGCCAGCGGGGTCGGGGGGGGCTCCTACGAGCAGTACTTC
CASGVGGGSYEQYF
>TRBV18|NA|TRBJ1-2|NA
TGTGCCAGCTCACCGCCCACAGGGACCGCTAACTATGGCTACACCTTC
CASSPPTGTANYGYTF
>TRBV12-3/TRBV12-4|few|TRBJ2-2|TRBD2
TGTGCCAGCAGTCCGCGGGTAGCGGGAGGGCCCGGGGAGCTGTTTTTT
CASSPRVAGGPGELFF
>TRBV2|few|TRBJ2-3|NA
TGTGCCAGCCGGACAGACACAGATACGCAGTATTTT
CASRTDTDTQYF
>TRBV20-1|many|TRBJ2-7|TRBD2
TGCAGTGCCCCTGCTGGCGGGAGGAACGAGCAGTACTTC
CSAPAGGRNEQYF
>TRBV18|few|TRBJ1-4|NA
TGTGCCAGCTCACCACGGGGCGGTGCAACTAATGAAAAACTGTTTTTT
CASSPRGGATNEKLFF
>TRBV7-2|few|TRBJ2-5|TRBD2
TGTGCCAGCAGCTTAACTAGCGGGAGCTACCAAGAGACCCAGTACTTC
CASSLTSGSYQETQYF
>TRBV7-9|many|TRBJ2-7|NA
TGTGCCAGCAGCTTATCTGGAGGGCCGTTGATCGAGCAGTACTTC
CASSLSGGPLIEQYF
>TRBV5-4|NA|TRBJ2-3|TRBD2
TGTGCCAGCAGCTTGGGGCGGGAGGGCCTAACAGATACGCAGTATTTT
CASSLGREGLTDTQYF
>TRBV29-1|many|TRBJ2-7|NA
TGCAGCGTTACAGGTAGTACCTACGAGCAGTACTTC
CSVTGSTYEQYF
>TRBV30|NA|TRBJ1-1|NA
TGTGCCTGGAGTGTACAACTTGAAGCTTTCTTT
CAWSVQLEAFF
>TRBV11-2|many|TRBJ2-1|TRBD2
TGTGCCAGCATGCTAGCGGGAGGGACTGAGCAGTTCTTC
CASMLAGGTEQFF
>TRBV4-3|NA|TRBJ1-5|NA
TGCGCCAGCAGCCAAGTGAGTAACTATCAGCCCCAGCATTTT
CASSQVSNYQPQHF
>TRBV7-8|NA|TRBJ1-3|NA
TGTGCCACTGGCATCTCTGGAAACACCATATATTTT
CATGISGNTIYF
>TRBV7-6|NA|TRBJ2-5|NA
TGTGCCAGCAGCTTACGGATCACACAAGAGACCCAGTACTTC
CASSLRITQETQYF
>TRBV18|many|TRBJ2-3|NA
TGTGCCAGCTCACTCTCCCAAGTTACAGCAGATACGCAGTATTTT
CASSLSQVTADTQYF
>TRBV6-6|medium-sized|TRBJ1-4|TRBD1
TGTGCCAGCAGTTGGTCCCGGGACAGCTTTGCAACTAATGAAAAACTGTTTTTT
CASSWSRDSFATNEKLFF
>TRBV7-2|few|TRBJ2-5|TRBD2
TGTGCCAGCAGCTCCCAGCGGGAGAGGCAAGAGACCCAGTACTTC
CASSSQRERQETQYF
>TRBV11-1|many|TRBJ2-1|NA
TGTGCCAGCAGCTATACAGGGCACACCTACAATGAGCAGTTCTTC
CASSYTGHTYNEQFF
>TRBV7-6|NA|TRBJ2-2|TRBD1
TGTGCCAGCAGCCCTACAAAGGGGGCGGTCGGGGAGCTGTTTTTT
CASSPTKGAVGELFF
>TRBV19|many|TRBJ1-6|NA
TGTGCCACCCGGGCCGGTACTAATTCACCCCTCCACTTT
CATRAGTNSPLHF
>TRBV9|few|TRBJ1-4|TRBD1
TGTGCCAGCAGCGTAGAACAGGGGGAAAAACTGTTTTTT
CASSVEQGEKLFF
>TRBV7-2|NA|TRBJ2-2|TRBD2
TGTGCCAGCACCGCCGCTCTCGCGGGAGTTAGCGGGGAGCTGTTTTTT
CASTAALAGVSGELFF
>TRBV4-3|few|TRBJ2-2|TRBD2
TGCGCCAGCAGCCAAGGGCTAGCGGGAGGGTCAGGGGAGCTGTTTTTT
CASSQGLAGGSGELFF
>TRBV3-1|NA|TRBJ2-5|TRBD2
TGTGCCAGCAGCCAACCTCTAGCGGGAGCAGAGACCCAGTACTTC
CASSQPLAGAETQYF
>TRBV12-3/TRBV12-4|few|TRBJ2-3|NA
TGTGCCAGCAGTCGTCAGGCAAGGGAGTCCACAGATACGCAGTATTTT
CASSRQARESTDTQYF
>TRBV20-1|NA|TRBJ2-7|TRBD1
TGCAGTGCCCGGGACAGACCCTACGAGCAGTACTTC
CSARDRPYEQYF